The 17 T cell receptor beta chains reported below all come from one sample, sequenced in a study of blood T cell repertoires in COVID-19. Measured with immunoSEQ multiplex PCR; TCRdb has only the in-frame clones, and not every one. Seen here are around 140,000 clones, roughly 82% observed once, and the top ten hold around 9.6%. Sequencing was carried out using peripheral blood. These receptors all stem from a man aged 55-75 years with active or convalescent COVID-19.

V gene TRBV2 combines with J gene TRBJ1-1, with 9 positions matching TRBD1. CDR3 length: 14 residues. Germline V gene data show CDR1 as SNHLY and CDR2 as FYNNEI. The junction had 8 bases not matched to a gene; V was cut back by 7 bases and J by 5 bases. The CDR3 DNA is TGTGCCAGCACCCAGGGACAGGGAGGGACTGAAGCTTTCTTT. Protein: CASTQGQGGTEAFF.

This clone has only one observation. The J gene is TRBJ1-5, the V gene TRBV6-2 or TRBV6-3, with a possible D match to TRBD1 (5 bases). CDR3 length equals 16 residues. Trimming stripped 5 bases from V and 0 bases from J, with 14 bases between. Germline V gene data show CDR1 as MNHEY and CDR2 as SVGEGT. The DNA of the CDR3 is TGTGCCAGCAGTATCCAAGGGAGGGGTAGCAATCAGCCCCAGCATTTT. Amino acids: CASSIQGRGSNQPQHF.

The V call is TRBV12-5, the J call TRBJ1-1, with D maybe TRBD1 (5 bases). Germline V gene data show CDR1 as LGHNT and CDR2 as FRNRAP. The CDR3 covers 14 residues. Trimming removed 4 bases at V and 4 bases at J, with 13 bases between. The CDR3 DNA reads as TGTGCTAGTGGTTCCCCAGTGGGGGGCACTGAAGCTTTCTTT. Residues: CASGSPVGGTEAFF.

J is TRBJ1-2 and V is TRBV12-5; D gene uncertain. Trimming pared 0 bases from V and 3 bases from J, leaving 8 bases between. In germline, CDR1 is LGHNT, CDR2 FRNRAP. The CDR3 totals 14 residues. The CDR3 nucleotides read TGTGCTAGTGGTTTGGTCTTAGATCACTATGGCTACACCTTC. Encoded protein: CASGLVLDHYGYTF.

V usage is TRBV24-1 and J usage is TRBJ1-3, with TRBD1 as a possible D gene (6 bases). This CDR3 spans 16 amino acids. Trimming stripped 5 bases from V and 3 bases from J, with 16 bases between. Germline V gene sequence: CDR1 KGHDR, CDR2 SFDVKD. In DNA form, the CDR3 reads TGTGCCACCAGTGCCGGTGGGGGGGGCCTTGGAAACACCATATATTTT. Residues: CATSAGGGGLGNTIYF.

V and J are TRBV19 and TRBJ2-3; D is ambiguous. Germline loops: CDR1 LNHDA, CDR2 SQIVND (reference sequence). V was cut by 6 bases and J by 3 bases, with 16 bases left in between. This CDR3 region has 15 residues. CDR3 bases: TGTGCCAGTAGAGGTAGCTCTACGGGTACAGATACGCAGTATTTT. Its translation is CASRGSSTGTDTQYF. Combining the CDR3 with reference TRBV19 and TRBJ2-3 gives the whole variable domain DGGITQSPKYLFRKEGQNVTLSCEQNLNHDAMYWYRQDPGQGLRLIYYSQIVNDFQKGDIAEGYSVSREKKESFPLTVTSAQKNPTAFYLCASRGSSTGTDTQYFGPGTRLTVL.

V is TRBV11-3 and J is TRBJ1-2, with 7 bases that match TRBD1. The germline V gene encodes CDR1 SGHNT and CDR2 YENEEA. This CDR3 is 14 amino acids long. Trimming removed 4 bases from V and 4 bases from J; junction bases left unmatched: 6. In DNA, the CDR3 is TGTGCCAGCAGCTCGACAGGGAGTTCCTATGGCTACACCTTC. Translated: CASSSTGSSYGYTF.

The V and J genes are TRBV2 and TRBJ2-1; no clear D. Germline lookup yields CDR1 SNHLY and CDR2 FYNNEI. The CDR3 has 12 amino acids. The V and J ends lost 4 bases and 4 bases respectively, with 5 bases between them. CDR3 bases: TGTGCCAGCAGTGGCGATTACAATGAGCAGTTCTTC. Amino acid sequence: CASSGDYNEQFF.

The V and J genes are TRBV7-9 and TRBJ1-4, with 10 positions matching TRBD1. This CDR3 region has 14 residues. The junction had 2 bases not matched to a gene; V was cut back by 5 bases and J by 5 bases. Germline V CDR1 and CDR2: SEHNR, FQNEAQ (reference sequence). As DNA, the CDR3 is TGTGCCAGCAGCATGGGACAGGGGAATGAAAAACTGTTTTTT. It translates to CASSMGQGNEKLFF.

The V gene is TRBV7-2, the J gene TRBJ1-1; the D is unclear. CDR1 and CDR2 from the germline V gene are SGHTA and FQGNSA. This CDR3 region has 13 residues. V gave up 0 bases and J gave up 7 bases, with 9 bases separating them. The CDR3 loop is CASSLALRDEAFF. CDR3 nucleotides: TGTGCCAGCAGCTTAGCGCTTCGGGATGAAGCTTTCTTT.

This chain uses TRBV7-8 with TRBJ2-3; 9 nucleotides agree with TRBD2. CDR3 length: 16 residues. CDR1 is SGHVS, CDR2 FQNEAQ, per germline. The trim removed 5 bases at V and 6 bases at J, leaving 12 bases unmatched. This CDR3 reads CASSPRSLAGLDTQYF. The CDR3 nucleotides read TGTGCCAGCAGCCCTCGGTCGCTAGCGGGGTTGGATACGCAGTATTTT.

The rearrangement joins TRBV4-3 to TRBJ1-4; 7 bases are a match to TRBD1. The germline V gene encodes CDR1 LGHNA and CDR2 YSLEER. CDR3 size: 16 residues. Trimming at V came to 4 bases and at J to 3 bases, leaving 8 bases not matched to a gene. CDR3 amino acids: CASSRTQGVANEKLFF. The CDR3 bases are TGCGCCAGCAGCCGTACTCAGGGGGTAGCTAATGAAAAACTGTTTTTT.

V usage is TRBV18 and J usage is TRBJ2-1, with 9 positions matching TRBD2. The CDR3 is 15 residues long. Germline V lookup: CDR1 KGHSH, CDR2 LQKENI. The V segment lost 3 bases and the J segment 5 bases; nucleotides outside the gene matches: 5. The CDR3 DNA follows: TGTGCCAGCTCACCTGGGACTAGCAAGAACAATGAGCAGTTCTTC. Protein: CASSPGTSKNNEQFF.

This chain joins TRBV10-2 and TRBJ2-7; the match to TRBD2 covers 9 bases. CDR3 size: 14 residues. The germline gives CDR1 WSHSY, CDR2 SAAADI. The CDR3 reads CASSETWTGLAMEV. CDR3 nucleotides: TGCGCCAGCAGTGAGACTTGGACAGGACTAGCGATGGAGGTC.

The rearrangement links TRBV19 to TRBJ1-1; D call uncertain. The V end was cut by 5 bases, the J end by 1 base, with 11 bases between. Germline loops: CDR1 LNHDA, CDR2 SQIVND (reference sequence). CDR3 size: 14 residues. The CDR3 DNA reads as TGTGCCAGTAGTCCCCAGGCCCCGAACACTGAAGCTTTCTTT. Its protein product is CASSPQAPNTEAFF.

The chain joins TRBV4-3 to TRBJ1-1, with D tentatively TRBD1 (6 bases). The CDR3 totals 14 residues. Germline V gene data show CDR1 as LGHNA and CDR2 as YSLEER. V lost 0 bases to trimming and J lost 5 bases, with 10 bases between them. The CDR3 sequence: CASSQDGTRTEAFF. DNA of the CDR3: TGCGCCAGCAGCCAAGACGGGACACGGACTGAAGCTTTCTTT.

The chain links TRBV27 to TRBJ1-5; D is ambiguous. The CDR3 runs to 12 residues. Between the trimmed V and J ends, which lost 5 bases and 14 bases, there was a span of 16 bases. The germline V gene encodes CDR1 MNHEY and CDR2 SMNVEV (reference sequence). CDR3 coding DNA: TGTGCCAGCAGTGCCCCCCCAGGCCCTAAGCATTTT. This codes for CASSAPPGPKHF.